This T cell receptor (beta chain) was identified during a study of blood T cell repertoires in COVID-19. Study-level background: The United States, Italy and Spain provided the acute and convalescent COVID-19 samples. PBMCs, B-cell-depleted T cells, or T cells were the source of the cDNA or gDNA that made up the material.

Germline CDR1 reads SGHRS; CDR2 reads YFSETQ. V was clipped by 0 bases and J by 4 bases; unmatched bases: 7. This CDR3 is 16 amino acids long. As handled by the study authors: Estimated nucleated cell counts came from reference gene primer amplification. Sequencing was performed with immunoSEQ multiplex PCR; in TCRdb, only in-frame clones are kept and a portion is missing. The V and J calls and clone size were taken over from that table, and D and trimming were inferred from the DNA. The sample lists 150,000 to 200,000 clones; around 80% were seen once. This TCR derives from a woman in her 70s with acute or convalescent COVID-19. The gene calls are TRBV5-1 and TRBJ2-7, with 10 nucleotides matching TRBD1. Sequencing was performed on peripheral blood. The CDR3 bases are TGCGCCAGCAGCTTGGTCCCCGGGACAGGGGAATACGAGCAGTACTTC. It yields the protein CASSLVPGTGEYEQYF.